This entry concerns a single T cell receptor beta chain. Antigen specificity is unknown. Primers included in the PCR were 60 Vbeta and 13 Jbeta primers. Only in-frame clones appear in the TCRdb table, and some are missing; sequencing was by immunoSEQ multiplex PCR. The sample includes about 190,000 clones, around four fifths seen only once; the top ten take approximately 0.74%. The length of the CDR3 is 15 residues. The V gene's germline CDR1 is MDHEN and CDR2 SYDVKM. V shed 1 base and J 9 bases; nucleotides not matched to a gene: 5. The data are from a study of cytomegalovirus exposure and HLA in healthy donors. Whole-study results and caveats: When analyzed later, a missense DCLRE1C variant was found to be linked to TCR beta V- and J-gene trimming. There were some V segments, including TRBV6-2 and TRBV6-3, excluded as indistinguishable.

The receptor comes from a woman between 18 and 29 years old in good health and CMV-seronegative. V and J are TRBV28 and TRBJ2-1; 11 bases line up with TRBD2. The material sequenced was PBMCs. The CDR3 loop is CASSLSLAGGGEQFF. The CDR3 DNA reads TGTGCCAGCAGTTTATCGCTAGCGGGAGGTGGTGAGCAGTTCTTC.